Below, 17 T cell receptor beta chains from the same sample are listed, as sequenced in a study of cytomegalovirus exposure and HLA in healthy donors (dated by TCRdb to between 2016 and 2019). Libraries were made using the immunoSEQ multiplex PCR assay. A mixture of 60 forward primers for TCR Vbeta segments and 13 reverse primers for TCR Jbeta segments was used in the multiplex PCR. TCRdb stores this immuneACCESS table with in-frame sequences only. Part of the clones is absent; in the studies checked, under half of the shortfall reflects unresolved V genes, and no reason is known for the rest. This sample comprises some 210,000 clones, roughly 76% of them detected only once. The ten largest clones represent approximately 2% of the sample. Sequencing used PBMCs. Receptor source: a woman between 25 and 40 years old in good health and CMV-seropositive.

This clone has more than one count but fewer than ten. The CDR3 nucleotides are TGTGCCAGCAGCGACAGTTCGGGGGCTGAAGCTTTCTTT. Protein: CASSDSSGAEAFF. The chain combines TRBV2 with TRBJ1-1, with a weak D call TRBD1 (5 bases). The CDR3 sequence is 13 residues long. V lost 6 bases and J 6 bases, leaving 14 bases between the germline ends. CDR1 SNHLY and CDR2 FYNNEI come from the germline V gene.

The CDR3: CSVEVYPRRLAGDSYEQYF. As DNA, the CDR3 is TGCAGCGTTGAAGTTTACCCCCGGAGACTAGCGGGGGACTCCTACGAGCAGTACTTC. V is TRBV29-1 and J is TRBJ2-7; 12 bases are a match to TRBD2. The germline V gene encodes CDR1 SQVTM and CDR2 ANQGSEA. This CDR3 has 19 residues. J lost 0 bases, V lost 1 base, and 13 bases had no gene match.

This clone was picked up a small number of times. The genes are TRBV5-6 and TRBJ2-7, with D perhaps TRBD1 (5 bases). Germline loops: CDR1 SGHDT, CDR2 YYEEEE. This CDR3 has 13 amino acids. V lost 3 bases and J 6 bases, leaving 13 bases between the germline ends. The CDR3: CASSWGKAREQYF. In nucleotides, the CDR3 is TGTGCCAGCAGCTGGGGCAAGGCTCGCGAGCAGTACTTC.

Here the CDR3 reads CASSLERTTTEQFF. The CDR3 DNA is TGTGCCAGCAGCTTAGAGAGGACTACGACCGAGCAGTTCTTC. The V gene is TRBV11-2, the J gene TRBJ2-1; TRBD2 is a possible D gene (6 bases). With 0 bases removed from V and 10 bases from J, the gap between germline ends came to 13 bases. The CDR3 is 14 amino acids. CDR1 SGHAT and CDR2 FQNNGV come from the germline V gene. The full variable domain, in which reference TRBV11-2 and TRBJ2-1 provide the parts outside the CDR3, is EAGVAQSPRYKIIEKRQSVAFWCNPISGHATLYWYQQILGQGPKLLIQFQNNGVVDDSQLPKDRFSAERLKGVDSTLKIQPAKLEDSAVYLCASSLERTTTEQFFGPGTRLTVL.

The J gene is TRBJ2-5, the V gene TRBV29-1; D not resolved. Germline-derived CDR1 and CDR2 are SQVTM and ANQGSEA. The CDR3 extends over 10 amino acids. Trimming left V 0 bases short and J 9 bases short, with 5 bases between. CDR3 loop: CSVEDYSQYF. The CDR3 DNA is TGCAGCGTTGAAGACTACTCCCAGTACTTC.

The rearrangement links TRBV6-5 to TRBJ2-7; D may be TRBD2 (5 bases). The germline gives CDR1 MNHEY, CDR2 SVGAGI. V was shortened by 6 bases and J by 7 bases, with 19 bases between the two germline ends. The CDR3 sequence is 14 residues long. Here the CDR3 DNA reads TGTGCCAGCAGCTCAACCAGCGGAGTGGGAGAGCAGTACTTC. It is translated as CASSSTSGVGEQYF.

The table lists this clone with a few counts. The chain links TRBV6-6 to TRBJ2-5; TRBD2 might be the D (6 bases). Deletions cut 0 bases from V and 5 bases from J, with 13 bases between. Germline V lookup: CDR1 MNHNY, CDR2 SVGAGI (reference sequence). The CDR3 runs 15 residues. CDR3 protein: CASSYSISGRETQYF. DNA for the CDR3: TGTGCCAGCAGTTACTCGATCTCAGGGAGGGAGACCCAGTACTTC.

The rearrangement links TRBV7-8 to TRBJ1-1; 7 positions agree with TRBD1. Germline trimming cut 6 bases from V and 0 bases from J; bases unmatched to any gene: 16. There are 18 residues in the CDR3. Germline V lookup: CDR1 SGHVS, CDR2 FQNEAQ. The CDR3 protein is CASRAHEGAISMNTEAFF. In nucleotides, the CDR3 is TGTGCCAGCAGGGCCCACGAGGGGGCAATTTCGATGAACACTGAAGCTTTCTTT.

V and J are TRBV27 and TRBJ1-4; D gene unclear. The ends were cut back, 4 bases at V and 2 bases at J, with 11 bases in the middle. This CDR3 contains 15 residues. Germline V CDR1 and CDR2: MNHEY, SMNVEV (reference sequence). CDR3 amino acids: CASSSQRPTNEKLFF. The CDR3 nucleotides read TGTGCCAGCAGTTCACAGAGACCCACTAATGAAAAACTGTTTTTT. Together with reference TRBV27 and TRBJ1-4, the CDR3 gives the full variable domain: EAQVTQNPRYLITVTGKKLTVTCSQNMNHEYMSWYRQDPGLGLRQIYYSMNVEVTDKGDVPEGYKVSRKEKRNFPLILESPSPNQTSLYFCASSSQRPTNEKLFFGSGTQLSVL.

This clone was counted only a few times. This sequence joins TRBV30 and TRBJ2-7; D is possibly TRBD1 (6 bases). CDR3 length equals 15 residues. Between the trimmed V and J ends, which lost 1 base and 6 bases, there was a span of 19 bases. Looked up from germline, CDR1 is GTSNPN and CDR2 is SVGIG (reference sequence). CDR3 DNA sequence: TGTGCCTGGAGTGAAGGGCAGGGGCCGATCGGCGAGCAGTACTTC. Its protein product is CAWSEGQGPIGEQYF. The variable domain in full, completed from reference TRBV30 and TRBJ2-7, reads SQTIHQWPATLVQPVGSPLSLECTVEGTSNPNLYWYRQAAGRGLQLLFYSVGIGQISSEVPQNLSASRPQDRQFILSSKKLLLSDSGFYLCAWSEGQGPIGEQYFGPGTRLTVT.

V is TRBV7-2 and J is TRBJ2-2; perhaps TRBD2 as D (6 bases). Trimming pared 6 bases from V and 2 bases from J, leaving 10 bases between. CDR3 length: 14 amino acids. Germline V gives CDR1 SGHTA, CDR2 FQGNSA. The CDR3 DNA is TGTGCCAGCAGAGTGCGGGACAACACCGGGGAGCTGTTTTTT. Its protein product is CASRVRDNTGELFF.

V gene TRBV11-2 combines with J gene TRBJ1-3; possibly TRBD1 for D (5 bases). V gave up 5 bases and J gave up 1 base, with 18 bases separating them. CDR3 size: 17 residues. Germline loops: CDR1 SGHAT, CDR2 FQNNGV. The CDR3 reads CASSENQGPASGNTIYF. The CDR3 region has the DNA TGTGCCAGCAGCGAAAACCAGGGTCCAGCGTCTGGAAACACCATATATTTT. The whole variable domain, remainder taken from reference TRBV11-2 and TRBJ1-3, is EAGVAQSPRYKIIEKRQSVAFWCNPISGHATLYWYQQILGQGPKLLIQFQNNGVVDDSQLPKDRFSAERLKGVDSTLKIQPAKLEDSAVYLCASSENQGPASGNTIYFGEGSWLTVV.

This clone was observed a handful of times. This rearrangement joins TRBV15 to TRBJ2-1, with TRBD2 matching 10 bases. The CDR3 is made up of 19 amino acids. Germline CDR1 is LNHNV and CDR2 is YYDKDF (reference sequence). J gave up 0 bases and V 0 bases, and 8 bases lay outside the gene matches. CDR3 sequence (DNA): TGTGCCACCAGCAGAGACCCTAGCGGGAGTTGGGGCTCCTACAATGAGCAGTTCTTC. This gives the protein CATSRDPSGSWGSYNEQFF.

V is TRBV2 and J is TRBJ2-1, with 9 bases matching TRBD2. The CDR3 sequence is 13 residues long. Germline CDR1 and CDR2: SNHLY and FYNNEI. The ends lost 0 bases at V and 9 bases at J; junction bases unmatched: 0. CDR3 amino acids: CASSEARGGEQFF. The CDR3 DNA is TGTGCCAGCAGTGAAGCGCGGGGGGGTGAGCAGTTCTTC.

This clone was seen only a few times. The chain is built from TRBV5-5 and TRBJ2-1, with 10 positions matching TRBD2. Trimming removed 4 bases from V and 3 bases from J; junction bases left unmatched: 10. Per germline, CDR1 SGHKS and CDR2 YYEKEE (reference sequence). The CDR3 spans 17 residues. The CDR3 bases are TGTGCCAGCAGCCCGCGGGCTAGCGGGAGAGGCTACAATGAGCAGTTCTTC. Its protein is CASSPRASGRGYNEQFF.

This sequence joins TRBV11-2 and TRBJ2-1, with TRBD2 matching over 12 bases. Germline loops: CDR1 SGHAT, CDR2 FQNNGV. The junction had 8 bases not matched to a gene; V was cut back by 1 base and J by 4 bases. This CDR3 contains 18 residues. CDR3 residues: CASSLVATSGSQYNEQFF. The CDR3 bases are TGTGCCAGCAGCTTAGTTGCGACTAGCGGGAGTCAGTACAATGAGCAGTTCTTC.

J is TRBJ1-6 and V is TRBV5-1, with no clear D. Germline CDR1 and CDR2: SGHRS and YFSETQ. The CDR3 is 16 residues long. The V end was cut by 1 base, the J end by 0 bases, with 8 bases between. The CDR3 DNA is TGCGCCAGCAGCTTGAGTTGGAGCTCCTATAATTCACCCCTCCACTTT. Translating gives CASSLSWSSYNSPLHF. The full variable domain, its missing parts supplied by reference TRBV5-1 and TRBJ1-6, is KAGVTQTPRYLIKTRGQQVTLSCSPISGHRSVSWYQQTPGQGLQFLFEYFSETQRNKGNFPGRFSGRQFSNSRSEMNVSTLELGDSALYLCASSLSWSSYNSPLHFGNGTRLTVT.